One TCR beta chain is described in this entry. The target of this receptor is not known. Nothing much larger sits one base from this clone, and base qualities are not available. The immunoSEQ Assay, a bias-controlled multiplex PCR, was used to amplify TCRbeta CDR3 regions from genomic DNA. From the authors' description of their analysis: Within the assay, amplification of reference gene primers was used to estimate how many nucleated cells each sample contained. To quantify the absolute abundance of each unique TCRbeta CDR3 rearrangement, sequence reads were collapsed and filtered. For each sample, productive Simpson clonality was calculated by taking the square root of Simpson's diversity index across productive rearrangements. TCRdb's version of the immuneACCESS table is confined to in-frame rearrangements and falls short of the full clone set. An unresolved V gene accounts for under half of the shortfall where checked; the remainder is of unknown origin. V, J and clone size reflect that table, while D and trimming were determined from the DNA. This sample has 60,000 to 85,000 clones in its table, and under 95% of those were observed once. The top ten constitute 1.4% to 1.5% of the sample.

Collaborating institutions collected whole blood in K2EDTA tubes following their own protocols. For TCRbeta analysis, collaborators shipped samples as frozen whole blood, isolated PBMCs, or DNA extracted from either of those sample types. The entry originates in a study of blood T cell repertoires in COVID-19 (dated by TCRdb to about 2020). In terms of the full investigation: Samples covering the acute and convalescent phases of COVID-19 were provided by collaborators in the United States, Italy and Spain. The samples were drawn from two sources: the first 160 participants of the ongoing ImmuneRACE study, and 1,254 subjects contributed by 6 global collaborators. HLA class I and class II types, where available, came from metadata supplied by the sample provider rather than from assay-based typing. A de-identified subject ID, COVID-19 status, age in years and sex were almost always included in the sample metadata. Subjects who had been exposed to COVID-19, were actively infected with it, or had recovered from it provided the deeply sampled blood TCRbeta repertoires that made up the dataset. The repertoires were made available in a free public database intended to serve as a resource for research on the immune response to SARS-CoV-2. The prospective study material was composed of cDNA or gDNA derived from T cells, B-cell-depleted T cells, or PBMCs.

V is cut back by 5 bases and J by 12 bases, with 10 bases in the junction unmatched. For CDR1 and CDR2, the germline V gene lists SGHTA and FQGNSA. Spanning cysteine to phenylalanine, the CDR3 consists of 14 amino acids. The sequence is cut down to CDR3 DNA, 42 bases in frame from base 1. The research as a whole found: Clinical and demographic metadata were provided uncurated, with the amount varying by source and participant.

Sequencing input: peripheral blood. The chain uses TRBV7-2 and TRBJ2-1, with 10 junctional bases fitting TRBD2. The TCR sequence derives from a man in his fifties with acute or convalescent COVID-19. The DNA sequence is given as TGTGCCAGCAGCGCCAGCGGGGGGGCGGGTTGGCAGTTCTTC. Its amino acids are CASSASGGAGWQFF.